This T cell receptor (beta chain) is from a study of low-dose radiotherapy and immunotherapy resistance in tumors. Looking at the study overall: Starting cycle 1 day 1, oral aspirin 300 mg was given daily for four cycles.

A constant-region primer paired with the V-primer adapter amplified TCRs over about 19 PCR cycles. TCRdb re-called the reads through MiXCR, storing one row per CDR3 protein. The repertoire holds fewer than 60,000 distinct CDR3 sequences, 10% to 15% seen once, with approximately 6.2% in the top ten. CDR1 is KGHDR, CDR2 SFDVKD, per germline. The V end was cut by 4 bases, the J end by 0 bases, with 12 bases between. The CDR3 contains 16 residues. Described time point: before trial treatment. This clonotype came up many times. The TCR originated in a female donor with ovarian cancer. The chain employs TRBV24-1 and TRBJ2-4; D gene ambiguous. The sequences come from PBMCs, collected before treatment. DNA for the CDR3: TGTGCCACCAGTGACTCGGACGGCCTAGCCAAAAACATTCAGTACTTC. Translating gives CATSDSDGLAKNIQYF.